Presented here are 18 T cell receptor beta chains from one specimen sequenced in a study of T cells in Graves' hyperthyroidism and ophthalmopathy. RNA transcripts served as the template for amplifying TCR beta CDR3 regions. The TCR CDR3 first-round RT-PCR relied on the HTBI primer set. One entry per CDR3 protein results from TCRdb running MiXCR on the multiplex PCR reads. The table includes 300,000 or so distinct CDR3 sequences, roughly 15% detected once. Material: blood. The receptors come from a man aged 30-40 years with Graves' hyperthyroidism.

The DNA of the CDR3 is TGTGCCAGCAGCTCCCGCTACCTAGGGGTTGAAGAGCAGTACTTC. It translates to CASSSRYLGVEEQYF. This chain links TRBV7-9 with TRBJ2-7, with D perhaps TRBD1 (5 bases). The V gene lost 4 bases and the J gene lost 7 bases, with 20 bases spanning the gap. CDR3 size: 15 residues. Germline V gene sequence: CDR1 SEHNR, CDR2 FQNEAQ (reference sequence). The full variable domain, its missing parts supplied by reference TRBV7-9 and TRBJ2-7, is DTGVSQNPRHKITKRGQNVTFRCDPISEHNRLYWYRQTLGQGPEFLTYFQNEAQLEKSRLLSDRFSAERPKGSFSTLEIQRTEQGDSAMYLCASSSRYLGVEEQYFGPGTRLTVT.

Many counts were recorded for this clonotype. The V and J genes are TRBV2 and TRBJ1-1, with 8 bases that match TRBD1. This CDR3 spans 15 amino acids. J lost 1 base, V lost 4 bases, and 5 bases had no gene match. Germline V gene data show CDR1 as SNHLY and CDR2 as FYNNEI. The CDR3 here is CASSADRAKNTEAFF. CDR3 DNA: TGTGCCAGCAGTGCGGACAGGGCGAAGAACACTGAAGCTTTCTTT. Full variable domain (rest looked up from reference TRBV2 and TRBJ1-1): EPEVTQTPSHQVTQMGQEVILRCVPISNHLYFYWYRQILGQKVEFLVSFYNNEISEKSEIFDDQFSVERPDGSNFTLKIRSTKLEDSAMYFCASSADRAKNTEAFFGQGTRLTVV.

In nucleotides, the CDR3 is TGTGCCAGCACGCTCTCGGAAGCCTATGGCTACACCTTC. Translated: CASTLSEAYGYTF. The chain combines TRBV2 with TRBJ1-2; D is unresolved. V dropped 7 bases and J dropped 4 bases, with 13 bases sitting between them. Germline CDR1 is SNHLY and CDR2 is FYNNEI. This CDR3 has 13 amino acids.

The rearrangement uses TRBV6-1 and TRBJ1-5, with TRBD1 as a possible D gene (5 bases). CDR1 is MNHNS and CDR2 is SASEGT in the germline V gene. Trimming cost V 2 bases and J 7 bases, with 9 bases left between them. CDR3 length: 13 residues. CDR3 bases: TGTGCCAGCAGTGAATTCGGGGGACAGCCCCAGCATTTT. Translation gives CASSEFGGQPQHF.

This clonotype was seen many times. The chain links TRBV3-1 to TRBJ2-1; 7 bases are shared with TRBD2. Germline V CDR1 and CDR2: LGHDT, YNNKEL (reference sequence). V gave up 2 bases and J gave up 4 bases; unmatched junction bases: 2. This CDR3 spans 14 amino acids. The CDR3 DNA sequence: TGTGCCAGCAGCCAACCGGGAGGTTACAATGAGCAGTTCTTC. Amino acids: CASSQPGGYNEQFF.

In its sample, this clonotype was seen many times. This rearrangement joins TRBV2 to TRBJ1-6, with D uncertain. This CDR3 comprises 13 residues. Looked up from germline, CDR1 is SNHLY and CDR2 is FYNNEI. V was clipped by 3 bases and J by 7 bases, with 7 bases between them. The CDR3 DNA reads TGTGCCAGCAGTGAGGAGGTAAATTCACCCCTCCACTTT. Encoded protein: CASSEEVNSPLHF.

This clonotype was observed a few times. This chain uses TRBV11-2 with TRBJ2-7; D gene ambiguous. Trimming took 0 bases from V and 7 from J, leaving 10 bases between them. This CDR3 has 13 residues. Germline V gene data show CDR1 as SGHAT and CDR2 as FQNNGV. The DNA of the CDR3 is TGTGCCAGCAGCTTAGAATTGTCGGGTGAGCAGTACTTC. Amino acid sequence: CASSLELSGEQYF.

This clonotype was found a few times. V usage is TRBV20-1 and J usage is TRBJ2-6; D unclear. CDR1 and CDR2 from the germline V gene are DFQATT and SNEGSKA (reference sequence). Trimming pared 3 bases from V and 2 bases from J, leaving 8 bases between. The CDR3 runs 14 residues. The CDR3, as DNA: TGCAGTGCTAGTGCGGAGACTGGGGCCAACGTCCTGACTTTC. This gives the protein CSASAETGANVLTF.

The J gene is TRBJ2-7, the V gene TRBV28, with D possibly being TRBD2 (6 bases). The CDR3 runs to 14 residues. V shed 5 bases and J shed 1 base, with 12 bases lying between them. CDR1 is MDHEN, CDR2 SYDVKM, per germline. CDR3 in DNA: TGTGCCAGCAGTGGGGCTAGCGCGTCCTACGAGCAGTACTTC. Amino acid sequence: CASSGASASYEQYF.

This clonotype showed up just a few times. The chain combines TRBV19 with TRBJ1-5; D is uncertain. CDR1 LNHDA and CDR2 SQIVND come from the germline V gene (reference sequence). The V and J ends lost 2 bases and 2 bases respectively, with 13 bases between them. The CDR3 has 16 residues. The CDR3 DNA sequence: TGTGCCAGTAGTATATTAGGTCGGGGAGGCAATCAGCCCCAGCATTTT. Translated: CASSILGRGGNQPQHF.

The V gene is TRBV20-1, the J gene TRBJ2-7, with D unclear. The ends were cut back, 3 bases at V and 1 base at J, with 10 bases in the middle. CDR3 length: 13 residues. CDR1 is DFQATT, CDR2 SNEGSKA, per germline (reference sequence). The CDR3 DNA follows: TGCAGTGCTAGCCCCCGAGTGTCCTACGAGCAGTACTTC. Protein sequence: CSASPRVSYEQYF.

The chain links TRBV5-1 to TRBJ2-2, with 12 bases that match TRBD2. Germline CDR1 SGHRS, CDR2 YFSETQ. CDR3 length: 14 amino acids. J was trimmed by 6 bases and V by 6 bases; bases with no gene match: 3. The CDR3 protein is CASKASGRAGELFF. In DNA form, the CDR3 reads TGCGCCAGCAAGGCTAGCGGGAGGGCCGGGGAGCTGTTTTTT.

This clonotype has only a few counts. The gene calls are TRBV12-3 or TRBV12-4 and TRBJ1-2, with unresolved D. V shed 0 bases and J shed 1 base, with 6 bases lying between them. This CDR3 comprises 14 residues. CDR3 residues: CASSLAPLNYGYTF. CDR3 DNA: TGTGCCAGCAGTTTAGCGCCCCTTAACTATGGCTACACCTTC.

This clonotype was picked up many times. This chain uses TRBV12-3 or TRBV12-4 with TRBJ1-1; 8 bases align to TRBD1. This CDR3 region has 14 residues. V shed 8 bases and J 1 base; nucleotides not matched to a gene: 6. Here the CDR3 reads CASGPGQGNTEAFF. DNA for the CDR3: TGTGCCAGCGGACCCGGACAGGGGAACACTGAAGCTTTCTTT.

The table lists this clonotype with a few counts. This sequence joins TRBV10-1 and TRBJ2-5; perhaps TRBD2 as D (5 bases). From germline, CDR1 is WNHNN and CDR2 SYGVQD (reference sequence). CDR3 length equals 13 residues. The V end lost 3 bases, the J end lost 5 bases, and 10 bases lay between the germline ends. In nucleotides, the CDR3 is TGCGCCAGCAGTGATGTGGTAGCGGAGACCCAGTACTTC. Encoded protein: CASSDVVAETQYF.

Note on this clonotype: One end of the junction fails to match germline, which may point to a read error. The CDR3 loop is CSVEDGGDRAYEQYF. Written as DNA, the CDR3 is TGCAGCGTGGAAGATGGCGGGGACAGGGCCTACGAGCAGTACTTC. The chain joins TRBV29-1 to TRBJ2-7; the match to TRBD1 covers 9 bases. Germline CDR1 reads SQVTM; CDR2 reads ANQGSEA. This CDR3 comprises 15 residues.

This clonotype showed up many times. In DNA, the CDR3 is TGTGCCAGCAGCCGTCAGGGGGTCATGGGGGAAAAACTGTTTTTT. This translates into CASSRQGVMGEKLFF. The chain combines TRBV3-1 with TRBJ1-4, with TRBD1 matching over 7 bases. The length of the CDR3 is 15 residues. Germline V gene data show CDR1 as LGHDT and CDR2 as YNNKEL (reference sequence). V trimming: 4 bases; J trimming: 8 bases; junction bases outside the gene matches: 10.

In its sample, this clonotype was seen many times. The chain recombines TRBV12-3 or TRBV12-4 with TRBJ2-3; tentatively, D is TRBD1 (5 bases). CDR3 size: 12 residues. Trimming left V 8 bases short and J 5 bases short, with 11 bases between. CDR3 sequence reads: CASQGNIDTQYF. CDR3 in DNA: TGTGCCAGCCAGGGAAACATAGATACGCAGTATTTT.